This entry lists 32 T cell receptor beta chains sequenced from one sample in a study of cytomegalovirus exposure and HLA in healthy donors. Primers included in the PCR were 60 Vbeta and 13 Jbeta primers. Sequencing used immunoSEQ multiplex PCR; TCRdb keeps in-frame clones, though not all of them. The sample consists of tens of thousands of clones, less than 85% of them appearing once. Sequenced sample: PBMCs. These receptors were collected from a male donor in good health and CMV-seronegative.

In its sample, this clone was seen a few times. This rearrangement joins TRBV11-2 to TRBJ2-7; TRBD1 matches 7 bases. V lost 1 base and J lost 5; bases outside the gene matches: 5. This CDR3 contains 14 residues. Per germline, CDR1 SGHAT and CDR2 FQNNGV. For the CDR3, the DNA is TGTGCCAGCAGCTTAGGCACAGGGGTCAACGAGCAGTACTTC. It specifies CASSLGTGVNEQYF.

V gene TRBV6-5 combines with J gene TRBJ1-3; 9 positions match TRBD1. The germline gives CDR1 MNHEY, CDR2 SVGAGI. This CDR3 is built from 15 residues. V was clipped by 8 bases and J by 0 bases; unmatched bases: 5. CDR3 residues: CASRDRGNSGNTIYF. The CDR3 DNA follows: TGTGCCAGCCGAGACAGGGGGAACTCTGGAAACACCATATATTTT.

The gene calls are TRBV9 and TRBJ2-3; 8 bases match TRBD1. The CDR3 covers 14 residues. The V and J ends lost 0 bases and 6 bases, in that order; junction bases with no gene match: 3. Germline V CDR1 and CDR2: SGDLS, YYNGEE. CDR3 sequence: CASSVENRGDTQYF. CDR3 in DNA: TGTGCCAGCAGCGTAGAAAACAGGGGGGATACGCAGTATTTT.

This sequence joins TRBV15 and TRBJ2-3; D is ambiguous. The CDR3 extends over 12 amino acids. Germline lookup yields CDR1 LNHNV and CDR2 YYDKDF (reference sequence). Trimming pared 2 bases from V and 3 bases from J, leaving 3 bases between. Here the CDR3 reads CATSRYTDTQYF. The CDR3 bases are TGTGCCACCAGCAGATATACAGATACGCAGTATTTT.

The V gene is TRBV2, the J gene TRBJ2-7; a weak D match, TRBD2 (6 bases). Trimming cost V 5 bases and J 6 bases, with 11 bases left between them. The CDR3 is 12 residues long. Germline CDR1 SNHLY, CDR2 FYNNEI. CDR3: CASSRGLCEQYF. The CDR3 DNA sequence: TGTGCCAGCAGTCGCGGACTATGCGAGCAGTACTTC. The whole variable domain, remainder taken from reference TRBV2 and TRBJ2-7, is EPEVTQTPSHQVTQMGQEVILRCVPISNHLYFYWYRQILGQKVEFLVSFYNNEISEKSEIFDDQFSVERPDGSNFTLKIRSTKLEDSAMYFCASSRGLCEQYFGPGTRLTVT.

Written as DNA, the CDR3 is TGTGCCAGCAGTCCGACAGTCCGAGCAGGGGGACCTACGAGCAGTCTGCAGTACTTC. Its translation is CASSPTVRAGGPTSSLQYF. The chain has TRBV28 and TRBJ2-7, with 7 bases identical to TRBD1. The CDR3 has 19 residues. Trimming took 5 bases from V and 9 from J; bases not matched to a gene: 28. The germline gives CDR1 MDHEN, CDR2 SYDVKM.

This chain links TRBV7-2 with TRBJ2-7, with 12 bases that match TRBD2. The CDR3 consists of 16 residues. With 5 bases clipped from V and 0 bases from J, the junction kept 5 bases outside the gene matches. The V gene's germline CDR1 is SGHTA and CDR2 FQGNSA. The CDR3 DNA reads as TGTGCCAGCAGCCGCCCACTAGCGGGGGGCTCCTACGAGCAGTACTTC. It encodes CASSRPLAGGSYEQYF.

This clone was seen more than once but under ten times. The J gene is TRBJ1-1, the V gene TRBV30; tentative D call: TRBD1 (5 bases). V was trimmed by 7 bases and J by 2 bases, leaving 20 bases between them. CDR3 size: 15 residues. Germline lookup yields CDR1 GTSNPN and CDR2 SVGIG (reference sequence). The CDR3 DNA reads as TGTGCCTTAAGACGGGACTCAACGGTTAACACTGAAGCTTTCTTT. Protein sequence: CALRRDSTVNTEAFF.

J is TRBJ2-3 and V is TRBV7-9; 8 positions agree with TRBD2. Losses at the gene ends were 3 bases for V and 3 bases for J; bases not matched to a gene: 8. The CDR3 consists of 16 residues. Germline V lookup: CDR1 SEHNR, CDR2 FQNEAQ (reference sequence). The CDR3 spells CASSFSGTHETDTQYF. DNA of the CDR3: TGTGCCAGCAGCTTTAGCGGGACCCACGAAACAGATACGCAGTATTTT.

The chain couples TRBV19 to TRBJ1-6; maybe TRBD1 (5 bases). Trimming cost V 8 bases and J 9 bases, with 14 bases left between them. The CDR3 has 13 amino acids. CDR1 and CDR2 from the germline V gene are LNHDA and SQIVND (reference sequence). Here the CDR3 reads CASGDSTGSPLHF. The CDR3 DNA is TGTGCCAGTGGGGACTCCACCGGTTCACCCCTCCACTTT.

The V and J genes are TRBV2 and TRBJ1-5, with unresolved D. CDR1 is SNHLY and CDR2 is FYNNEI in the germline V gene. The V gene lost 7 bases and the J gene lost 3 bases, with 7 bases spanning the gap. The CDR3 contains 12 residues. The CDR3 sequence is CASNTPNQPQHF. In nucleotides, the CDR3 is TGTGCCAGCAACACACCCAATCAGCCCCAGCATTTT.

V gene TRBV27 combines with J gene TRBJ1-2; D might be TRBD1 (6 bases). V lost 5 bases, J lost 3 bases, and 10 bases lay in between. The CDR3 is made up of 13 amino acids. Per germline, CDR1 MNHEY and CDR2 SMNVEV (reference sequence). CDR3 sequence: CASSIGQYYGYTF. CDR3 DNA sequence: TGTGCCAGCAGTATCGGACAGTACTATGGCTACACCTTC.

With respect to this clone: As the CDR3 is not closed by the conserved phenylalanine or tryptophan, this likely results from a read error. The genes are TRBV4-1 and TRBJ2-7, with TRBD1 identical over 9 bases. This CDR3 is 15 amino acids long. J gave up 3 bases and V 1 base, and 4 bases lay outside the gene matches. Germline CDR1 is MGHRA and CDR2 is YSYEKL. In DNA form, the CDR3 reads TGCGCCAGCAGCCAAGGGCCGGGACAGGGCTACGAGCAGTACCTC. Translating gives CASSQGPGQGYEQYL.

The genes are TRBV2 and TRBJ2-2; D possibly corresponds to TRBD1 (6 bases). In germline, CDR1 is SNHLY, CDR2 FYNNEI. V lost 7 bases, J lost 5 bases, and 11 bases lay in between. The CDR3 loop spans 13 amino acids. The CDR3 nucleotides are TGTGCCAGCAAGGGCAGGGGAACCGGGGAGCTGTTTTTT. Translation gives CASKGRGTGELFF.

V gene TRBV5-6 combines with J gene TRBJ2-7; D is uncertain. Germline V lookup: CDR1 SGHDT, CDR2 YYEEEE. The CDR3 consists of 14 residues. V was cut by 2 bases and J by 0 bases, with 9 bases left in between. CDR3 sequence (DNA): TGTGCCAGCAGCTTTGGAGCGCTCTCCTACGAGCAGTACTTC. Translated: CASSFGALSYEQYF.

The chain couples TRBV7-3 to TRBJ2-3, with 13 bases fitting TRBD2. CDR1 and CDR2 (germline): SGHTA, FQGTGA. V dropped 4 bases and J dropped 3; count of bases not matched to a gene: 1. CDR3 length: 15 amino acids. In DNA, the CDR3 is TGTGCCAGCAGCTCGACTAGCGGGAGGACAGATACGCAGTATTTT. The encoded protein is CASSSTSGRTDTQYF.

The gene calls are TRBV6-6 and TRBJ2-3; unclear D gene. With 0 bases removed from V and 1 base from J, the gap between germline ends came to 11 bases. CDR1 is MNHNY, CDR2 SVGAGI, per germline (reference sequence). The length of the CDR3 is 16 residues. The CDR3 DNA follows: TGTGCCAGCAGTTACTCCACCCCGGTAGGCACAGATACGCAGTATTTT. Translated, it gives CASSYSTPVGTDTQYF.

The genes are TRBV6-5 and TRBJ1-3, with 7 bases aligning to TRBD1. With V trimmed by 2 bases and J by 4 bases, 5 bases remained unmatched. Germline CDR1 is MNHEY and CDR2 is SVGAGI. This CDR3 has 15 residues. This CDR3 reads CASSYGPGGGNTIYF. The CDR3 region has the DNA TGTGCCAGCAGTTACGGTCCAGGGGGAGGAAACACCATATATTTT.

This clone was picked up one time. The V and J genes are TRBV9 and TRBJ2-7, with 8 positions matching TRBD1. Germline loops: CDR1 SGDLS, CDR2 YYNGEE. The ends lost 4 bases at V and 0 bases at J; junction bases unmatched: 6. The CDR3 consists of 15 residues. CDR3: CASSRQGRSSYEQYF. In DNA, the CDR3 is TGTGCCAGCAGCCGACAGGGGAGAAGCTCCTACGAGCAGTACTTC. The variable domain in full, with the rest retrieved from reference TRBV9 and TRBJ2-7, is DSGVTQTPKHLITATGQRVTLRCSPRSGDLSVYWYQQSLDQGLQFLIQYYNGEERAKGNILERFSAQQFPDLHSELNLSSLELGDSALYFCASSRQGRSSYEQYFGPGTRLTVT.

J is TRBJ1-1 and V is TRBV6-5, with a weak D call TRBD1 (6 bases). This CDR3 comprises 14 residues. Germline CDR1 is MNHEY and CDR2 is SVGAGI. Trimming stripped 5 bases from V and 0 bases from J, with 10 bases between. In nucleotides, the CDR3 is TGTGCCAGCAGTGGGACAACAATGAACACTGAAGCTTTCTTT. This sequence encodes CASSGTTMNTEAFF.

This clone was seen a few times. V and J are TRBV4-1 and TRBJ1-6, with 7 bases identical to TRBD1. The junction had 5 bases not matched to a gene; V was cut back by 3 bases and J by 6 bases. The CDR3 spans 15 residues. CDR1 and CDR2 from the germline V gene are MGHRA and YSYEKL. The CDR3 loop reads CASSQGDRTNSPLHF. DNA for the CDR3: TGCGCCAGCAGCCAGGGGGACAGAACTAATTCACCCCTCCACTTT.

The gene calls are TRBV7-6 and TRBJ2-7; TRBD1 aligns across 8 bases. The junction had 9 bases not matched to a gene; V was cut back by 0 bases and J by 2 bases. This CDR3 spans 17 amino acids. Germline CDR1 reads SGHVS; CDR2 reads FNYEAQ. CDR3 nucleotide sequence: TGTGCCAGCAGCTTAGCCGGGGACAGGAGTCTCCCCTACGAGCAGTACTTC. It translates to CASSLAGDRSLPYEQYF. The full variable domain, in which reference TRBV7-6 and TRBJ2-7 provide the parts outside the CDR3, is GAGVSQSPRYKVTKRGQDVALRCDPISGHVSLYWYRQALGQGPEFLTYFNYEAQQDKSGLPNDRFSAERPEGSISTLTIQRTEQRDSAMYRCASSLAGDRSLPYEQYFGPGTRLTVT.

V is TRBV5-1 and J is TRBJ2-1; 8 bases map to TRBD2. Germline V gives CDR1 SGHRS, CDR2 YFSETQ. V shed 4 bases and J 3 bases; nucleotides not matched to a gene: 9. The CDR3 contains 16 residues. CDR3 DNA: TGCGCCAGCAGCGAGGGAGAGGCGGGAGGCTACAATGAGCAGTTCTTC. Its translation is CASSEGEAGGYNEQFF.

A word on this clone: The junction departs from germline at one end; a sequencing error may be responsible. CDR3 sequence: CASSSTGGPTNEKLFF. In nucleotides, the CDR3 is TGTGCCAGTAGTTCGACGGGGGGTCCAACCAATGAAAAACTGTTTTTT. The chain links TRBV19 to TRBJ1-4; tentatively, D is TRBD1 (5 bases). Germline assignment: CDR1 LNHDA and CDR2 SQIVND (reference sequence). The CDR3 is made up of 16 amino acids.

The sample holds a few counts of this clone. V is TRBV30 and J is TRBJ2-3; D is undetermined. CDR1 GTSNPN and CDR2 SVGIG come from the germline V gene (reference sequence). The V end lost 3 bases, the J end lost 4 bases, and 11 bases lay between the germline ends. The CDR3 runs 13 residues. The CDR3: CAWSANLADTQYF. The CDR3 DNA reads TGTGCCTGGAGCGCTAACCTGGCAGATACGCAGTATTTT.

This clone was counted only a few times. The sample carries other DNA sequences with the same CDR3. V gene TRBV7-2 combines with J gene TRBJ2-7; no definite D call. The germline CDR1 and CDR2 sequences are SGHTA and FQGNSA. V lost 6 bases to trimming and J lost 3 bases, with 6 bases between them. The CDR3 runs to 11 residues. The CDR3 loop is CASSLSYEQYF. CDR3 in DNA: TGTGCCAGCAGTCTCAGCTACGAGCAGTACTTC.

The V gene is TRBV5-1, the J gene TRBJ1-2, with a weak D call TRBD1 (5 bases). The V end lost 0 bases, the J end lost 4 bases, and 13 bases lay between the germline ends. The CDR3 is made up of 15 amino acids. The germline gives CDR1 SGHRS, CDR2 YFSETQ. The CDR3 nucleotides read TGCGCCAGCAGCTTGGCCTACGCGGGGACCTATGGCTACACCTTC. Translated: CASSLAYAGTYGYTF.

CDR3 nucleotides: TGCGCCAGCAGCCTCGGAGGAGATAGCAATCAGCCCCAGCATTTT. Amino acid sequence: CASSLGGDSNQPQHF. The chain uses TRBV5-1 and TRBJ1-5; no definite D call. Germline V gene lookup returns CDR1 SGHRS and CDR2 YFSETQ. This CDR3 spans 15 amino acids. Trimming stripped 4 bases from V and 0 bases from J, with 11 bases between.

Remarks on this clone: A junction boundary mismatches the germline segment, possibly from a read error. This sequence joins TRBV5-3 and TRBJ1-5; 12 bases are shared with TRBD1. Being an ORF, TRBV5-3 has a function that is uncertain. This CDR3 has 17 residues. This CDR3 reads CARRSGTGGLFYQPQNF. The CDR3 coding sequence is TGTGCCAGAAGATCCGGGACAGGGGGCTTGTTCTATCAGCCCCAGAATTTT.

This chain connects TRBV5-1 to TRBJ2-3; 10 nucleotides match TRBD1. This CDR3 spans 17 amino acids. Germline CDR1 and CDR2: SGHRS and YFSETQ. After removal of 4 bases from V and 0 bases from J, the junction contained 8 bases not matched to a gene. CDR3 region: CASSPWDRGTSTDTQYF. In DNA form, the CDR3 reads TGCGCCAGCAGCCCCTGGGACAGGGGAACAAGCACAGATACGCAGTATTTT.

The chain is built from TRBV5-1 and TRBJ2-1; D possibly corresponds to TRBD2 (6 bases). CDR1 and CDR2 (germline): SGHRS, YFSETQ. This CDR3 has 17 residues. Trimming shortened V by 0 bases and J by 5 bases, and 18 bases separated the two germline ends. The CDR3 sequence: CASSLALSGLADNEQFF. The CDR3, as DNA: TGCGCCAGCAGCTTGGCCTTAAGCGGGTTGGCTGACAATGAGCAGTTCTTC.

V and J are TRBV6-1 and TRBJ2-5; TRBD2 aligns across 7 bases. Per the germline V gene, CDR1 is MNHNS and CDR2 is SASEGT. The CDR3 runs 12 residues. J was trimmed by 7 bases and V by 2 bases; bases with no gene match: 1. The CDR3 coding sequence is TGTGCCAGCAGTGAAACGGGGGGGACCCAGTACTTC. Translation gives CASSETGGTQYF.